The 30 T cell receptor beta chains below were found in one sample sequenced in a study of shared clonotypes between healthy human individuals. Measured with immunoSEQ multiplex PCR; TCRdb has only the in-frame clones, and not every one. Of 950,000 to 1,300,000 clones in the sample, under 80% are singletons; the top ten hold approximately 1.5%. The sample comprised memory CD4+ T cells sorted from blood. Subset meaning: CD45RA-negative fraction. The origin of the receptors is a young man in good health.

V and J are TRBV10-3 and TRBJ2-1; D gene uncertain. Trimming removed 6 bases at V and 6 bases at J, with 9 bases between. Germline loops: CDR1 ENHRY, CDR2 SYGVKD. The CDR3 is 12 amino acids. The CDR3 reads CAISSAGNEQFF. For the CDR3, the DNA is TGTGCCATCAGCTCTGCTGGCAATGAGCAGTTCTTC.

About this clone itself: The germline gene is not matched at one end of the junction; a read error may be the cause. The chain is built from TRBV28 and TRBJ2-7, with D perhaps TRBD1 (5 bases). Looked up from germline, CDR1 is MDHEN and CDR2 is SYDVKM. The CDR3 consists of 12 residues. CDR3 protein: CASDQGSYEQCF. For the CDR3, the DNA is TGTGCCAGCGATCAGGGCTCCTACGAGCAGTGCTTC.

The chain recombines TRBV27 with TRBJ2-5; the match to TRBD1 covers 8 bases. The germline CDR1 and CDR2 sequences are MNHEY and SMNVEV (reference sequence). This CDR3 is 15 amino acids long. The ends lost 5 bases at V and 5 bases at J; junction bases unmatched: 10. The CDR3 DNA sequence: TGTGCCAGCAGTCTCAACCAGGGGGCGGGGGAGACCCAGTACTTC. Translation: CASSLNQGAGETQYF.

This clone was observed once. The chain employs TRBV6-1 and TRBJ1-2; no definite D call. Trimming stripped 4 bases from V and 4 bases from J, with 16 bases between. In germline, CDR1 is MNHNS, CDR2 SASEGT. The CDR3 totals 15 residues. CDR3 nucleotide sequence: TGTGCCAGCAGTGGATGGACCAGAGGTATCTATGGCTACACCTTC. It yields the protein CASSGWTRGIYGYTF.

V and J are TRBV30 and TRBJ1-2; a possible D gene is TRBD1 (6 bases). The CDR3 consists of 12 residues. Trimming took 2 bases from V and 11 from J, leaving 15 bases between them. Germline V gene lookup returns CDR1 GTSNPN and CDR2 SVGIG (reference sequence). CDR3 loop: CAWSRAGEWYTF. The DNA of the CDR3 is TGTGCCTGGAGTCGGGCAGGGGAGTGGTACACCTTC.

This chain uses TRBV19 with TRBJ1-5, with D maybe TRBD1 (6 bases). Germline CDR1 and CDR2: LNHDA and SQIVND (reference sequence). This CDR3 region has 16 residues. V lost 7 bases and J 1 base, leaving 17 bases between the germline ends. The CDR3 DNA reads as TGTGCCAGTACCCCACAGGGTTCAGGGAGCAATCAGCCCCAGCATTTT. It specifies CASTPQGSGSNQPQHF.

This clone was observed a single time. The chain links TRBV9 to TRBJ2-1, with 10 bases identical to TRBD2. CDR3 length: 16 amino acids. Germline-derived CDR1 and CDR2 are SGDLS and YYNGEE. V trimming: 4 bases; J trimming: 7 bases; junction bases outside the gene matches: 11. For the CDR3, the DNA is TGTGCCAGCAGCAAATATAGGGCTAGCGGGAGTAATGAGCAGTTCTTC. Translating gives CASSKYRASGSNEQFF.

The chain is built from TRBV7-2 and TRBJ1-6; TRBD1 aligns across 10 bases. The V segment lost 6 bases and the J segment 9 bases; nucleotides outside the gene matches: 8. The CDR3 covers 15 residues. The V gene's germline CDR1 is SGHTA and CDR2 FQGNSA. CDR3 sequence reads: CASRSTGQGFSPLHF. CDR3 nucleotides: TGTGCCAGCAGATCGACGGGACAGGGGTTTTCACCCCTCCACTTT.

This clone was seen more than once but under ten times. V usage is TRBV6-6 and J usage is TRBJ1-2, with D perhaps TRBD1 (6 bases). Germline assignment: CDR1 MNHNY and CDR2 SVGAGI (reference sequence). The V gene lost 7 bases and the J gene lost 4 bases, with 13 bases spanning the gap. There are 13 residues in the CDR3. Here the CDR3 DNA reads TGTGCCAGCACGAGGGGGTTTCCCTATGGCTACACCTTC. It encodes CASTRGFPYGYTF.

The CDR3 coding sequence is TGTGCCAGCAGCTTGGGGGACAGGGAGGCGGGTGGCTACACCTTC. The encoded protein is CASSLGDREAGGYTF. The chain recombines TRBV5-4 with TRBJ1-2, with 9 nucleotides matching TRBD1. Germline assignment: CDR1 SGHNT and CDR2 YYREEE (reference sequence). Germline trimming cut 0 bases from V and 7 bases from J; bases unmatched to any gene: 7. CDR3 length: 15 amino acids.

The chain combines TRBV5-6 with TRBJ2-7; 10 bases are a match to TRBD2. The V gene's germline CDR1 is SGHDT and CDR2 YYEEEE. The CDR3 runs 13 residues. V gave up 5 bases and J gave up 6 bases; unmatched junction bases: 5. The CDR3 DNA is TGTGCCAGCAGTGCGGTAGCGGGGGGCGAGCAGTACTTC. This gives the protein CASSAVAGGEQYF. Complete variable domain (other parts from reference TRBV5-6 and TRBJ2-7): DAGVTQSPTHLIKTRGQQVTLRCSPKSGHDTVSWYQQALGQGPQFIFQYYEEEERQRGNFPDRFSGHQFPNYSSELNVNALLLGDSALYLCASSAVAGGEQYFGPGTRLTVT.

This clone was detected only a few times. The junction shows a germline mismatch at one end, possibly a read error. The same CDR3 can be traced to other DNA sequences in this sample. The chain links TRBV28 to TRBJ1-1; D call uncertain. CDR3 length: 11 residues. Germline CDR1 is MDHEN and CDR2 is SYDVKM. CDR3 residues: CASGLNTEAFF. CDR3 in DNA: TGTGCCAGCGGTTTGAACACTGAAGCTTTCTTT.

This rearrangement joins TRBV28 to TRBJ2-1; TRBD1 matches at 9 bases. The J segment lost 2 bases and the V segment lost 5 bases, leaving 7 bases of the junction unmatched. Germline loops: CDR1 MDHEN, CDR2 SYDVKM. The length of the CDR3 is 16 residues. The CDR3 here is CASSRTGAGAYNEQFF. DNA of the CDR3: TGTGCCAGCAGTCGGACAGGGGCGGGGGCCTACAATGAGCAGTTCTTC.

V usage is TRBV6-5 and J usage is TRBJ2-5; weak D call: TRBD2 (6 bases). Germline-derived CDR1 and CDR2 are MNHEY and SVGAGI. The CDR3 runs to 15 residues. V was clipped by 2 bases and J by 4 bases, with 14 bases between them. The CDR3 DNA reads TGTGCCAGCAGTTACGAAGGGAGGAGATCAGAGACCCAGTACTTC. It codes for CASSYEGRRSETQYF.

Of note for this clone: Other DNA sequences of this sample code for an identical CDR3. The chain employs TRBV19 and TRBJ1-6; 8 nucleotides match TRBD1. Germline V gene lookup returns CDR1 LNHDA and CDR2 SQIVND (reference sequence). This CDR3 contains 14 residues. Losses at the gene ends were 6 bases for V and 7 bases for J; bases not matched to a gene: 5. In DNA, the CDR3 is TGTGCCAGTAGCTCGGACAGGGTAAATTCACCCCTCCACTTT. Protein: CASSSDRVNSPLHF.

This chain links TRBV5-4 with TRBJ1-5; D call uncertain. Per the germline V gene, CDR1 is SGHNT and CDR2 is YYREEE (reference sequence). This CDR3 contains 13 residues. The ends were cut back, 4 bases at V and 3 bases at J, with 8 bases in the middle. The CDR3: CASSLSFNQPQHF. In DNA form, the CDR3 reads TGTGCCAGCAGCCTAAGTTTCAATCAGCCCCAGCATTTT.

This chain joins TRBV9 and TRBJ2-7, with D uncertain. Trimming removed 7 bases from V and 0 bases from J, with 14 bases in between. The CDR3 totals 14 residues. Germline loops: CDR1 SGDLS, CDR2 YYNGEE. The CDR3 protein is CASGALPSSYEQYF. The DNA for the CDR3 is TGTGCCAGCGGTGCCCTACCTAGCTCCTACGAGCAGTACTTC.

This chain links TRBV28 with TRBJ2-7, with 10 bases fitting TRBD2. V lost 2 bases to trimming and J lost 4 bases; unmatched junction nucleotides: 5. The CDR3 is 15 amino acids. In germline, CDR1 is MDHEN, CDR2 SYDVKM. The CDR3 sequence is CASSLLAGALYEQYF. CDR3 bases: TGTGCCAGCAGTTTACTAGCGGGGGCTTTATACGAGCAGTACTTC. The full variable domain, rest sourced from reference TRBV28 and TRBJ2-7, is DVKVTQSSRYLVKRTGEKVFLECVQDMDHENMFWYRQDPGLGLRLIYFSYDVKMKEKGDIPEGYSVSREKKERFSLILESASTNQTSMYLCASSLLAGALYEQYFGPGTRLTVT.

The chain recombines TRBV10-3 with TRBJ2-2; the match to TRBD1 covers 7 bases. J was trimmed by 4 bases and V by 6 bases; bases with no gene match: 5. The germline V gene has CDR1 ENHRY and CDR2 SYGVKD. CDR3 length: 14 residues. The CDR3 nucleotides read TGTGCCATCAGGGGACAGTTGAGCACCGGGGAGCTGTTTTTT. This translates into CAIRGQLSTGELFF.

The rearrangement links TRBV30 to TRBJ2-7; D remains unclear. The V gene lost 6 bases and the J gene lost 3 bases, with 6 bases spanning the gap. The V gene's germline CDR1 is GTSNPN and CDR2 SVGIG (reference sequence). This CDR3 contains 10 residues. The CDR3 reads CACDNYEQYF. The DNA for the CDR3 is TGTGCCTGTGACAACTACGAGCAGTACTTC.

The genes are TRBV6-6 and TRBJ2-5; D may be TRBD1 or TRBD2 (5 bases each). V was pared by 10 bases and J by 5 bases, with 11 bases between. The CDR3 runs 11 residues. The V gene's germline CDR1 is MNHNY and CDR2 SVGAGI (reference sequence). CDR3 amino acids: CATDRGETQYF. The DNA of the CDR3 is TGTGCCACCGACCGGGGCGAGACCCAGTACTTC.

The genes are TRBV5-4 and TRBJ1-5; D gene unclear. CDR1 and CDR2 from the germline V gene are SGHNT and YYREEE (reference sequence). With 0 bases removed from V and 6 bases from J, the gap between germline ends came to 19 bases. This CDR3 has 17 amino acids. The CDR3: CASSLEQSLGFGQPQHF. The CDR3 DNA sequence: TGTGCCAGCAGCTTGGAACAGTCTCTAGGGTTCGGTCAGCCCCAGCATTTT. Based on the CDR3 plus reference TRBV5-4 and TRBJ1-5, the full variable domain is ETGVTQSPTHLIKTRGQQVTLRCSSQSGHNTVSWYQQALGQGPQFIFQYYREEENGRGNFPPRFSGLQFPNYSSELNVNALELDDSALYLCASSLEQSLGFGQPQHFGDGTRLSIL.

The chain carries TRBV28 and TRBJ1-5; 10 bases are shared with TRBD1. CDR1 is MDHEN and CDR2 is SYDVKM in the germline V gene. V lost 6 bases and J lost 4; bases outside the gene matches: 3. This CDR3 comprises 14 residues. CDR3 sequence (DNA): TGTGCCAGCAGGGGACAGGGGCTGAATCAGCCCCAGCATTTT. Protein sequence: CASRGQGLNQPQHF. The full variable domain, its missing parts supplied by reference TRBV28 and TRBJ1-5, is DVKVTQSSRYLVKRTGEKVFLECVQDMDHENMFWYRQDPGLGLRLIYFSYDVKMKEKGDIPEGYSVSREKKERFSLILESASTNQTSMYLCASRGQGLNQPQHFGDGTRLSIL.

This chain uses TRBV5-1 with TRBJ2-2, with 11 bases fitting TRBD2. With V trimmed by 4 bases and J by 0 bases, 5 bases remained unmatched. CDR3 length: 17 amino acids. CDR1 SGHRS and CDR2 YFSETQ come from the germline V gene. CDR3 sequence reads: CASSTSSGGPNTGELFF. The CDR3 nucleotides are TGCGCCAGCAGCACCTCTAGCGGGGGGCCGAACACCGGGGAGCTGTTTTTT.

The V gene is TRBV11-2, the J gene TRBJ2-2; unclear D gene. This CDR3 has 14 residues. V was trimmed by 5 bases and J by 0 bases, leaving 7 bases between them. From germline, CDR1 is SGHAT and CDR2 FQNNGV. CDR3 amino acids: CASSLTANTGELFF. In DNA, the CDR3 is TGTGCCAGCAGCCTTACAGCGAACACCGGGGAGCTGTTTTTT.

The CDR3 DNA follows: TGTGCCAGCAGCCCCGACCAGGCGGGGGAGCTGTTTTTT. It yields the protein CASSPDQAGELFF. This chain connects TRBV7-2 to TRBJ2-2; no firm D call. The germline V gene encodes CDR1 SGHTA and CDR2 FQGNSA. Trimming stripped 5 bases from V and 8 bases from J, with 12 bases between. This CDR3 region has 13 residues. Full variable domain (remainder filled in from reference TRBV7-2 and TRBJ2-2): GAGVSQSPSNKVTEKGKDVELRCDPISGHTALYWYRQSLGQGLEFLIYFQGNSAPDKSGLPSDRFSAERTGGSVSTLTIQRTQQEDSAVYLCASSPDQAGELFFGEGSRLTVL.

The V call is TRBV7-2, the J call TRBJ2-3; D remains unclear. Germline V CDR1 and CDR2: SGHTA, FQGNSA. V was trimmed by 2 bases and J by 5 bases, leaving 5 bases between them. This CDR3 comprises 12 residues. The CDR3 coding sequence is TGTGCCAGCAGCTTATATGTAGATACGCAGTATTTT. Translation gives CASSLYVDTQYF.

This sequence joins TRBV19 and TRBJ2-5; TRBD2 aligns across 9 bases. CDR3 length: 15 amino acids. Germline V CDR1 and CDR2: LNHDA, SQIVND (reference sequence). After removal of 1 base from V and 3 bases from J, the junction contained 3 bases not matched to a gene. For the CDR3, the DNA is TGTGCCAGTAGTATAGTAGTAGCGGGAGAAGAGACCCAGTACTTC. Translation gives CASSIVVAGEETQYF.

The chain combines TRBV28 with TRBJ1-5, with a tentative D call TRBD1 (6 bases). Germline assignment: CDR1 MDHEN and CDR2 SYDVKM. This CDR3 has 16 amino acids. Trimming shortened V by 4 bases and J by 6 bases, and 19 bases separated the two germline ends. The CDR3: CASSSLTGTRGQPQHF. The DNA for the CDR3 is TGTGCCAGCAGTTCGCTTACAGGGACTCGAGGTCAGCCCCAGCATTTT.

DNA of the CDR3: TGTGCCAGCAGCCAAGCCACCCGGAACACCGGGGAGCTGTTTTTT. Translated, it gives CASSQATRNTGELFF. The chain joins TRBV4-2 to TRBJ2-2; D unclear. Trimming took off 1 base at V and 1 base at J, with 7 bases between the two ends. The germline V gene encodes CDR1 LGHNA and CDR2 YNFKEQ. The CDR3 sequence is 15 residues long.